These 19 T cell receptor beta chains originate from one sample sequenced in a study of cytomegalovirus exposure and HLA in healthy donors. Primers for the PCR totalled 60 Vbeta and 13 Jbeta. Generated by immunoSEQ multiplex PCR, the TCRdb table keeps only in-frame clones and is missing some. The sample yields 100,000 to 150,000 clones, 65% to 85% seen once. The specimen was PBMCs. Receptors were obtained from a boy younger than 18 in good health and CMV-seronegative.

This chain connects TRBV5-1 to TRBJ1-1, with 8 bases that match TRBD1. V was pared by 3 bases and J by 5 bases, with 9 bases of the junction left unmatched. The CDR3 consists of 15 residues. Germline values: CDR1 SGHRS, CDR2 YFSETQ. The CDR3 protein is CASSSGTGGGTEAFF. The CDR3 DNA follows: TGCGCCAGCAGCTCCGGTACAGGGGGAGGTACTGAAGCTTTCTTT.

The V call is TRBV27, the J call TRBJ2-1, with 16 bases lining up with TRBD2. V was pared by 0 bases and J by 4 bases, with 3 bases of the junction left unmatched. The CDR3 totals 18 residues. Germline assignment: CDR1 MNHEY and CDR2 SMNVEV (reference sequence). The CDR3 region is CASSLSGTSGRAYNEQFF. CDR3 DNA sequence: TGTGCCAGCAGTTTATCGGGGACTAGCGGGAGGGCTTACAATGAGCAGTTCTTC.

A single count supports this clone. This rearrangement joins TRBV30 to TRBJ1-6, with 7 bases matching TRBD1. Germline V gives CDR1 GTSNPN, CDR2 SVGIG (reference sequence). There are 15 residues in the CDR3. V lost 1 base, J lost 9 bases, and 9 bases stayed unmatched. The CDR3 DNA follows: TGTGCCTGGAGTGCGGACAGGAGTTTAGGTTCACCCCTCCACTTT. This codes for CAWSADRSLGSPLHF.

The chain carries TRBV5-1 and TRBJ1-5, with 8 bases lining up with TRBD1. Trimming at V came to 4 bases and at J to 7 bases, leaving 13 bases not matched to a gene. Germline-derived CDR1 and CDR2 are SGHRS and YFSETQ. The CDR3 loop spans 16 amino acids. In nucleotides, the CDR3 is TGCGCCAGCAGCCCAGGGGTAGGACAGGGCACACAGCCCCAGCATTTT. It yields the protein CASSPGVGQGTQPQHF.

This chain links TRBV30 with TRBJ1-4; D call uncertain. Germline V gene data show CDR1 as GTSNPN and CDR2 as SVGIG (reference sequence). V was cut by 3 bases and J by 8 bases, with 19 bases left in between. The CDR3 has 15 residues. In DNA, the CDR3 is TGTGCCTGGAGCTCCATTAGTGGCAGCGGCGAAAAACTGTTTTTT. Translating it yields CAWSSISGSGEKLFF.

This chain links TRBV5-4 with TRBJ2-3, with 10 bases matching TRBD1. Germline-derived CDR1 and CDR2 are SGHNT and YYREEE (reference sequence). CDR3 length: 15 residues. V lost 4 bases and J lost 1; bases outside the gene matches: 3. CDR3 sequence (DNA): TGTGCCAGCAGCCGCGGGACAGGGGGCACAGATACGCAGTATTTT. Translating gives CASSRGTGGTDTQYF.

The rearrangement uses TRBV5-1 and TRBJ2-7; 12 nucleotides agree with TRBD2. V shed 3 bases and J 0 bases; nucleotides not matched to a gene: 10. CDR3 size: 18 residues. The germline gives CDR1 SGHRS, CDR2 YFSETQ. In DNA form, the CDR3 reads TGCGCCAGCAGCTGGGCGACTAGCGGGAGTGTTCCCTCCTACGAGCAGTACTTC. Its protein product is CASSWATSGSVPSYEQYF.

This clone was recorded a few times. This chain links TRBV7-9 with TRBJ2-1; 14 positions match TRBD2. CDR1 is SEHNR, CDR2 FQNEAQ, per germline (reference sequence). The CDR3 length is 15 residues. V lost 4 bases, J lost 9 bases, and 5 bases stayed unmatched. This CDR3 reads CASSSRLAGGAEQFF. The CDR3 coding sequence is TGTGCCAGCAGCTCCCGACTAGCGGGAGGGGCTGAGCAGTTCTTC.

The rearrangement links TRBV6-5 to TRBJ2-7, with 7 bases identical to TRBD1. Germline lookup yields CDR1 MNHEY and CDR2 SVGAGI. CDR3 size: 15 residues. V trimming: 4 bases; J trimming: 5 bases; junction bases outside the gene matches: 11. CDR3 in amino acids: CASSSFVTGLNEQYF. CDR3 sequence (DNA): TGTGCCAGCAGTTCCTTCGTGACAGGGTTAAACGAGCAGTACTTC.

The chain couples TRBV28 to TRBJ2-2; 7 bases line up with TRBD1. CDR3 size: 14 residues. Trimming removed 6 bases from V and 3 bases from J; junction bases left unmatched: 4. In germline, CDR1 is MDHEN, CDR2 SYDVKM. CDR3 nucleotide sequence: TGTGCCAGCAGCTCAGGGGGTCACACCGGGGAGCTGTTTTTT. It translates to CASSSGGHTGELFF. The full variable domain, its missing parts supplied by reference TRBV28 and TRBJ2-2, is DVKVTQSSRYLVKRTGEKVFLECVQDMDHENMFWYRQDPGLGLRLIYFSYDVKMKEKGDIPEGYSVSREKKERFSLILESASTNQTSMYLCASSSGGHTGELFFGEGSRLTVL.

The sample holds a few counts of this clone. The genes are TRBV5-4 and TRBJ2-5, with TRBD2 as a possible D gene (5 bases). Trimming removed 2 bases from V and 4 bases from J, with 18 bases in between. This CDR3 contains 16 residues. Germline V gene data show CDR1 as SGHNT and CDR2 as YYREEE (reference sequence). The CDR3 DNA sequence: TGTGCCAGCAGCTTACCACCGGGAAGCCCCCCAGAGACCCAGTACTTC. Translation: CASSLPPGSPPETQYF.

V usage is TRBV2 and J usage is TRBJ2-5, with TRBD2 matching 8 bases. Germline values: CDR1 SNHLY, CDR2 FYNNEI. V gave up 3 bases and J gave up 4 bases; unmatched junction bases: 7. The length of the CDR3 is 15 residues. The CDR3 nucleotides read TGTGCCAGCAGTGAGACGGGAGGGCCTGGAGAGACCCAGTACTTC. It is translated as CASSETGGPGETQYF. Full variable domain (missing parts from reference TRBV2 and TRBJ2-5): EPEVTQTPSHQVTQMGQEVILRCVPISNHLYFYWYRQILGQKVEFLVSFYNNEISEKSEIFDDQFSVERPDGSNFTLKIRSTKLEDSAMYFCASSETGGPGETQYFGPGTRLLVL.

The J gene is TRBJ2-5, the V gene TRBV27; 7 nucleotides line up with TRBD2. Germline CDR1 reads MNHEY; CDR2 reads SMNVEV (reference sequence). This CDR3 is built from 14 residues. J gave up 5 bases and V 6 bases, and 9 bases lay outside the gene matches. DNA of the CDR3: TGTGCCAGCAGGCCCCGGGGGGTCGGGGAGACCCAGTACTTC. Translated: CASRPRGVGETQYF.

This chain links TRBV14 with TRBJ2-6; 8 bases line up with TRBD1. V was pared by 6 bases and J by 0 bases, with 10 bases of the junction left unmatched. Germline V gives CDR1 SGHDN, CDR2 FVKESK. CDR3 length equals 18 residues. The CDR3 nucleotides read TGTGCCAGCAGTGAGCCGGGACAGGACCTCTCTGGGGCCAACGTCCTGACTTTC. As protein: CASSEPGQDLSGANVLTF.

The chain links TRBV6-1 to TRBJ2-7; D is unclear. V shed 1 base and J shed 2 bases, with 6 bases lying between them. Germline V gives CDR1 MNHNS, CDR2 SASEGT. The CDR3 loop spans 13 amino acids. The CDR3 loop is CASSEGVTYEQYF. The CDR3 nucleotides are TGTGCCAGCAGTGAAGGCGTGACCTACGAGCAGTACTTC.

The V call is TRBV10-1, the J call TRBJ2-7; TRBD2 aligns across 9 bases. In germline, CDR1 is WNHNN, CDR2 SYGVQD (reference sequence). The length of the CDR3 is 14 residues. With 2 bases clipped from V and 5 bases from J, the junction kept 4 bases outside the gene matches. CDR3 loop: CASSEGLARHEQYF. DNA for the CDR3: TGCGCCAGCAGTGAGGGACTAGCGAGGCACGAGCAGTACTTC.

This chain links TRBV6-5 with TRBJ1-1; D is unresolved. The CDR3 extends over 15 amino acids. V was pared by 0 bases and J by 4 bases, with 12 bases between. Germline CDR1 MNHEY, CDR2 SVGAGI. The CDR3 DNA reads as TGTGCCAGCAGTTACTCACGGGGTTTCGGCACTGAAGCTTTCTTT. Encoded protein: CASSYSRGFGTEAFF.

The J gene is TRBJ2-7, the V gene TRBV11-2; possibly TRBD2 for D (6 bases). V was pared by 5 bases and J by 0 bases, with 11 bases between. The CDR3 has 14 residues. Germline assignment: CDR1 SGHAT and CDR2 FQNNGV. This CDR3 is CASSLSGFSYEQYF. DNA for the CDR3: TGTGCCAGCAGCCTTAGCGGATTCTCCTACGAGCAGTACTTC. Variable domain in full (rest from reference TRBV11-2 and TRBJ2-7): EAGVAQSPRYKIIEKRQSVAFWCNPISGHATLYWYQQILGQGPKLLIQFQNNGVVDDSQLPKDRFSAERLKGVDSTLKIQPAKLEDSAVYLCASSLSGFSYEQYFGPGTRLTVT.

The chain employs TRBV4-1 and TRBJ2-7; the D gene is possibly TRBD2 (7 bases). Germline assignment: CDR1 MGHRA and CDR2 YSYEKL. CDR3 length: 16 amino acids. V was trimmed by 2 bases and J by 0 bases, leaving 14 bases between them. CDR3 amino acids: CASSQRSGGASYEQYF. The CDR3 region has the DNA TGCGCCAGCAGCCAAAGATCGGGGGGCGCCTCCTACGAGCAGTACTTC.